The present entry profiles one TCR beta chain with its context. This entry comes from a study of blood T cell repertoires in COVID-19. Study details: Sites in the United States, Italy and Spain provided acute and convalescent COVID-19 samples.

Assay used: immunoSEQ multiplex PCR; TCRdb lists only in-frame clones, some missing. The table lists tens of thousands of clones, around 88% of them singletons, with approximately 6.8% in the top ten. The CDR3 is made up of 15 amino acids. The germline V and J ends were trimmed by 2 bases and 0 bases, with 9 bases remaining between them. Germline V gene lookup returns CDR1 SGHNT and CDR2 YYREEE (reference sequence). The chain has TRBV5-4 and TRBJ2-1; tentatively, D is TRBD2 (6 bases). Sequencing was performed on peripheral blood. The sequence was collected from a woman at least 80 years old with acute or convalescent COVID-19. The CDR3 loop reads CASSFGGISYNEQFF. CDR3 in DNA: TGTGCCAGCAGCTTTGGGGGGATCTCCTACAATGAGCAGTTCTTC. The full variable domain, rest sourced from reference TRBV5-4 and TRBJ2-1, is ETGVTQSPTHLIKTRGQQVTLRCSSQSGHNTVSWYQQALGQGPQFIFQYYREEENGRGNFPPRFSGLQFPNYSSELNVNALELDDSALYLCASSFGGISYNEQFFGPGTRLTVL.